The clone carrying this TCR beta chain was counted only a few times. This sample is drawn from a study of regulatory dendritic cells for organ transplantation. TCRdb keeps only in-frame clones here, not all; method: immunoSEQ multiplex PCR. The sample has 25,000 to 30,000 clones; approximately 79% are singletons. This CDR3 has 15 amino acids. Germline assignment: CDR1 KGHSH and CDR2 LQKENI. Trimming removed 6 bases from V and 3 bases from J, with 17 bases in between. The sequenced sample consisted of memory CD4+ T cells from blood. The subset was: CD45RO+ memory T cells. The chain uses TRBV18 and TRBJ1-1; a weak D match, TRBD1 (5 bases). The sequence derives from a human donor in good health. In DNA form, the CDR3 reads TGTGCCAGCTCCTACGGCGGGGGAGGGGACACTGAAGCTTTCTTT. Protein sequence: CASSYGGGGDTEAFF.